This T cell receptor (beta chain) was captured by sequencing in a study of blood T cell repertoires in COVID-19. Measured with immunoSEQ multiplex PCR; TCRdb has only the in-frame clones, and not every one. This repertoire shows approximately 200,000 clones, 75% to 90% found once; its top ten account for around a sixth. The CDR3 consists of 16 residues. From germline, CDR1 is WNHNN and CDR2 SYGVQD (reference sequence). V gave up 3 bases and J gave up 0 bases, with 11 bases separating them. Before being deemed recovered, Cohort 3 donors had two negative PCRs, clearance, or symptom resolution. Sequenced sample: PBMCs or T cells enriched from blood (not recorded which). The receptor was derived from a man in his forties or fifties who had recovered from COVID-19. The chain is built from TRBV10-1 and TRBJ1-4, with D possibly being TRBD1 (5 bases). The CDR3: CASSDGRGATNEKLFF. The CDR3 DNA reads as TGCGCCAGCAGTGATGGGCGGGGGGCAACTAATGAAAAACTGTTTTTT.